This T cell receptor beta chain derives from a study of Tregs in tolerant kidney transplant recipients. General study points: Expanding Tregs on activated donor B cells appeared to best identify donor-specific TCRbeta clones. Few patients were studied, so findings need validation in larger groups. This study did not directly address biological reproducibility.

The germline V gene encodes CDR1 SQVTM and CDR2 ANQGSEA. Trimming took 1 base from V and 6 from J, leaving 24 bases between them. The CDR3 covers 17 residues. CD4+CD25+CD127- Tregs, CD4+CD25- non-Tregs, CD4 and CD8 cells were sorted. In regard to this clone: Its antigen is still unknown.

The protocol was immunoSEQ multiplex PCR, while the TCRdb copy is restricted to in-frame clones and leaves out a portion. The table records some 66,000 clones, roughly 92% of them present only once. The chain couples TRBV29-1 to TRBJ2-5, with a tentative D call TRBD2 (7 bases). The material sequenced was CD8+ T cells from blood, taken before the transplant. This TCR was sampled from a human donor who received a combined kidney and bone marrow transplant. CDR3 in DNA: TGCAGCGTTGAAGGGGGGGTGGAGGGGGGGGGCCCGAAGACCCAGTACTTC. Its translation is CSVEGGVEGGGPKTQYF. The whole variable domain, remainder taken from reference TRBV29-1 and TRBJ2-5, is SAVISQKPSRDICQRGTSLTIQCQVDSQVTMMFWYRQQPGQSLTLIATANQGSEATYESGFVIDKFPISRPNLTFSTLTVSNMSPEDSSIYLCSVEGGVEGGGPKTQYFGPGTRLLVL.